A few counts support the clone carrying this T cell receptor beta chain. Its antigen remains unidentified. This entry comes from a study of T cells after yellow fever vaccination. Findings of the study overall: Most primary-vaccination clones reappeared after the booster (more than 95% CD4, 88% CD8).

From the 5' RACE reads, TCRdb called clonotypes with MiXCR, one entry per CDR3 protein. Among approximately 600,000 distinct CDR3 sequences listed, more than 9% were seen once. CDR1 SGHVS and CDR2 FQNEAQ come from the germline V gene. The V end was cut by 6 bases, the J end by 7 bases, with 13 bases between. The CDR3 has 12 amino acids. The clonotype originates from a man aged 25 to 40 who received the YFV17D yellow fever vaccine. The chain joins TRBV7-8 to TRBJ2-7; tentatively, D is TRBD1 (6 bases). This sample comprised PBMCs, obtained on the day of the yellow fever booster vaccination. The CDR3 spells CASRGGIREQYF. DNA for the CDR3: TGTGCCAGCAGAGGGGGTATTAGGGAGCAGTACTTC. Filled out from reference TRBV7-8 and TRBJ2-7, the complete variable domain reads GAGVSQSPRYKVAKRGQDVALRCDPISGHVSLFWYQQALGQGPEFLTYFQNEAQLDKSGLPSDRFFAERPEGSVSTLKIQRTQQEDSAVYLCASRGGIREQYFGPGTRLTVT.